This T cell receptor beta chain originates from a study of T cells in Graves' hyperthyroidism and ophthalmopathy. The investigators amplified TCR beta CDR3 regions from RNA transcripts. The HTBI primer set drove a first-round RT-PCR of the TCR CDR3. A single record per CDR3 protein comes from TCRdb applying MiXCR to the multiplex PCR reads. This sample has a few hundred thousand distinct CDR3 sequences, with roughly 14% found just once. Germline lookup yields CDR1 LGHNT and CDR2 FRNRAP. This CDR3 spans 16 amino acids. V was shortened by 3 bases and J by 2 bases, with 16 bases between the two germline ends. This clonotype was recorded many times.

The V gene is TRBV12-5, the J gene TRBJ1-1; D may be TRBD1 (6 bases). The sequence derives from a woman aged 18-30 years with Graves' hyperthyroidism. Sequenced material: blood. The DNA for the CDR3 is TGTGCTAGTGGTTTAATTGCGGGACAACCAAACACTGAAGCTTTCTTT. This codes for CASGLIAGQPNTEAFF.